These T cell receptor beta chains were read from a single sample in a study of cytomegalovirus exposure and HLA in healthy donors. Sequencing was performed with immunoSEQ multiplex PCR; in TCRdb, only in-frame clones are kept and a portion is missing. The sample lists fewer than 100,000 clones, approximately 72% occurring once. Material for sequencing was PBMCs. All receptors come from a woman aged 35 to 49 in good health and CMV-seropositive. Both conserved end residues are part of each CDR3. D genes are given only for firm matches. Only some rows state a clone size, as once, few, many or a class for expanded clones.

D gene	V gene	J gene	clone size	CDR3 DNA	CDR3 protein
.	TRBV6-1	TRBJ1-5	once	TGTGCCAGTTCTGACAGGTCTTATAGCAATCAGCCCCAGCATTTT	CASSDRSYSNQPQHF
.	TRBV12-2	TRBJ2-5	.	TGTGCAAGTCGCCTTGGGGTCCTAGGGACTAACCAAGAGACCCAGTACTTC	CASRLGVLGTNQETQYF
.	TRBV5-6	TRBJ2-7	.	TGTGCCAGCAGCCCTAGTACCGGCGAGCAGTACTTC	CASSPSTGEQYF
TRBD1	TRBV18	TRBJ1-1	once	TGTGCCAGCTCACCAACGGGACAGGGGGACACTGAAGCTTTCTTT	CASSPTGQGDTEAFF
.	TRBV6-6	TRBJ1-1	.	TGTGCCAGCAACGGACAGATGAACACTGAAGCTTTCTTT	CASNGQMNTEAFF
TRBD1	TRBV7-6	TRBJ2-6	.	TGTGCCAGCAGCTCCCAGACAGGGGCTGGGGCCAACGTCCTGACTTTC	CASSSQTGAGANVLTF
.	TRBV5-1	TRBJ2-3	.	TGCGCCAGCAGCATCGACAGTCTTCGCACAGATACGCAGTATTTT	CASSIDSLRTDTQYF
.	TRBV4-2	TRBJ1-5	.	TGTGCCAGCAGCCAAGAAAAGGGCAGGGTCAATCAGCCCCAGCATTTT	CASSQEKGRVNQPQHF
TRBD1	TRBV5-1	TRBJ2-7	.	TGCGCCAGCAGCTTGGACAGGGGGCCCTCCTACGAGCAGTACTTC	CASSLDRGPSYEQYF
TRBD2	TRBV19	TRBJ2-1	.	TGTGCCAGTAATGAGGAAGGGACTAGCGTATACAATGAGCAGTTCTTC	CASNEEGTSVYNEQFF
TRBD1	TRBV12-5	TRBJ1-2	.	TGTGCTAGTGGTTTAAGGGCAGGGGGCACCTATGGCTACACCTTC	CASGLRAGGTYGYTF
.	TRBV18	TRBJ2-3	.	TGTGCCAGCTCACCAAAGACTAGTCCCGGAGATACGCAGTATTTT	CASSPKTSPGDTQYF
.	TRBV9	TRBJ2-1	.	TGTGCCAGCAGCGTAGAATTGGGGGGCTACAATGAGCAGTTCTTC	CASSVELGGYNEQFF
TRBD2	TRBV7-9	TRBJ2-5	.	TGTGCCAGCAGCTTAGGGACTAGCGGGAGTGGGGAGCGGGAGACCCAGTACTTC	CASSLGTSGSGERETQYF
TRBD2	TRBV9	TRBJ2-1	.	TGTGCCAGCAGCGCCGGACTAGCGGCTGGGAATGAGCAGTTCTTC	CASSAGLAAGNEQFF
TRBD1	TRBV28	TRBJ2-2	.	TGTGCCAGCAGTTGGGTCGGACAGGGGAGTCTGGGCACCGGGGAGCTGTTTTTT	CASSWVGQGSLGTGELFF
TRBD1	TRBV7-9	TRBJ2-1	.	TGTGCCAGCATCGACAGGGGGCGAGGGTCCTACAATGAGCAGTTCTTC	CASIDRGRGSYNEQFF
TRBD2	TRBV28	TRBJ2-3	.	TGTGCCAGCACTAGACTAGCGGGAGCGGGTTGGACAGATACGCAGTATTTT	CASTRLAGAGWTDTQYF
.	TRBV2	TRBJ2-7	.	TGTGCCAGCAGTGGATTAGGGGGATTCTACGAGCAGTACTTC	CASSGLGGFYEQYF
TRBD1	TRBV6-1	TRBJ2-3	once	TGTGCCAGCAGTGACAGGGGGCGGGCAGATACGCAGTATTTT	CASSDRGRADTQYF
.	TRBV6-6	TRBJ2-3	.	TGTGCCAGCAGTCCCGCCGGGACTGAAAGCACAGATACGCAGTATTTT	CASSPAGTESTDTQYF
TRBD2	TRBV6-5	TRBJ2-3	once	TGTGCCAGCAGGGCTTGGCGGGAGCGGGCAGATACGCAGTATTTT	CASRAWRERADTQYF
TRBD1	TRBV9	TRBJ2-7	.	TGTGCCAGCAGCCCCTGGGACAGGGGTGCCGAGCAGTACTTC	CASSPWDRGAEQYF
TRBD1	TRBV5-4	TRBJ2-7	.	TGTGCCAGCAGCTCCCTGGGCAGGGGGCCAGACTACGAGCAGTACTTC	CASSSLGRGPDYEQYF
TRBD1	TRBV2	TRBJ1-1	few	TGTGCCAGCAGGGGACAGGGGGACACTGAAGCTTTCTTT	CASRGQGDTEAFF
TRBD1	TRBV2	TRBJ2-1	.	TGTGCCAGCAGTTCGGACAGGGGGCGAGATGAGCAGTTCTTC	CASSSDRGRDEQFF